This T cell receptor (beta chain) was sequenced in a study of cytomegalovirus exposure and HLA in healthy donors. The PCR made use of 60 Vbeta and 13 Jbeta primers. Assay: immunoSEQ multiplex PCR; the TCRdb copy retains only in-frame clones and omits some. The table records tens of thousands of clones, 60% to 70% of them present only once. Overall study findings and caveats: A later analysis found that most CMV-associated TCR beta chains appeared HLA-restricted. A further, later analysis showed that HLA-associated TCR beta chains (compared with equally common others) were more clonally expanded.

As concerns this clone: The antigen remains unidentified.

The CDR3 sequence is 14 residues long. The V and J ends lost 6 bases and 7 bases, in that order; junction bases with no gene match: 11. Germline CDR1 ENHRY, CDR2 SYGVKD. Sample: PBMCs. The sequence was collected from a woman under 40 in good health and CMV-seronegative. The chain recombines TRBV10-3 with TRBJ1-2, with 7 bases aligning to TRBD1. Here the CDR3 reads CAIRGQGVAVGYTF. The CDR3 bases are TGTGCCATCAGGGGGCAGGGGGTTGCCGTTGGCTACACCTTC.